The next 20 T cell receptor beta chains were all read from a single sample in a study of Tregs in tolerant kidney transplant recipients. Clones were read by immunoSEQ multiplex PCR, and TCRdb kept only the in-frame ones, dropping some. The sample's table shows 50,000 or so clones. The material sequenced was CD4+ T cells from blood, taken before the transplant. Receptors were obtained from a human donor who received a combined kidney and bone marrow transplant.

Concerning this clone itself: The read ends 3 residues early relative to the CDR3; the germline J gene fills the gap. The chain carries TRBV7-2 and TRBJ1-2; possibly TRBD1 for D (5 bases). V lost 1 base, J lost 2 bases, and 11 bases lay in between. Germline-derived CDR1 and CDR2 are SGHTA and FQGNSA. The length of the CDR3 is 15 residues. The CDR3 bases that were read are TGTGCCAGCAGCTTAGTTGGAGGGGTCAACTATGGC. Encoded protein: CASSLVGGVNYG. The CDR3, in full, reads CASSLVGGVNYGYTF.

CDR3 amino acids: CASSSEQGSEQYF. The DNA read from the CDR3 is TGTGCCAGCAGCTCCGAACAGGGGAGCGAG. The chain recombines TRBV7-6 with TRBJ2-7; the match to TRBD1 covers 7 bases. Read sequence stops 3 residues before the CDR3 end, and the germline J gene provides the missing end. Germline trimming cut 4 bases from V and 6 bases from J; bases unmatched to any gene: 6. The CDR3 spans 13 residues. In germline, CDR1 is SGHVS, CDR2 FNYEAQ. The full variable domain, in which reference TRBV7-6 and TRBJ2-7 provide the parts outside the CDR3, is GAGVSQSPRYKVTKRGQDVALRCDPISGHVSLYWYRQALGQGPEFLTYFNYEAQQDKSGLPNDRFSAERPEGSISTLTIQRTEQRDSAMYRCASSSEQGSEQYFGPGTRLTVT.

A word on this clone: The read stops 3 residues short of the end of the CDR3; the missing end is completed from the germline J gene. J is TRBJ1-2 and V is TRBV19, with 7 bases fitting TRBD1. Germline assignment: CDR1 LNHDA and CDR2 SQIVND (reference sequence). This CDR3 region has 14 residues. V gave up 4 bases and J gave up 3 bases; unmatched junction bases: 5. The DNA read from the CDR3 is TGTGCCAGTAGTAAACAGGGGACCGACTATGGC. Translated: CASSKQGTDYG. The CDR3 reads in full as CASSKQGTDYGYTF.

About this clone itself: The CDR3 extends 3 residues past the end of the read, so its final part is completed from the germline J gene. This sequence joins TRBV2 and TRBJ1-6; 9 nucleotides agree with TRBD1. The V gene end was trimmed by 4 bases and the J gene end by 10 bases; junction bases not matched to a gene: 5. CDR1 is SNHLY, CDR2 FYNNEI, per germline. The CDR3 is 14 residues long. This CDR3 is CASSGGQGKSPLHF. CDR3 bases read: TGTGCCAGCAGTGGGGGACAGGGAAAATCACCC.

The CDR3 region is CAISESGRVETQYF. Incomplete CDR3 DNA: TGTGCCATCAGTGAGTCTGGCAGGGTGGAGACC. The chain uses TRBV10-3 and TRBJ2-5; D is perhaps TRBD1 (5 bases). The read ends 3 residues early relative to the CDR3; the germline J gene fills the gap. The ends were cut back, 0 bases at V and 5 bases at J, with 10 bases in the middle. The germline V gene has CDR1 ENHRY and CDR2 SYGVKD. CDR3 size: 14 residues.

As concerns this clone: The CDR3 is cut off 3 residues early in the read; its end comes from the germline J gene. V usage is TRBV11-3 and J usage is TRBJ1-1; 8 bases map to TRBD1. This CDR3 is 14 amino acids long. The germline V gene has CDR1 SGHNT and CDR2 YENEEA. The ends lost 5 bases at V and 6 bases at J; junction bases unmatched: 8. The CDR3 loop reads CASSPRTGLAEAFF. CDR3 DNA (partial): TGTGCCAGCAGCCCCCGGACAGGGCTGGCTGAA.

A remark on this clone: The CDR3 is cut off 3 residues early in the read; its end comes from the germline J gene. The rearrangement uses TRBV7-6 and TRBJ2-3, with 10 bases fitting TRBD1. The germline gives CDR1 SGHVS, CDR2 FNYEAQ. The length of the CDR3 is 15 residues. Trimming removed 4 bases from V and 3 bases from J; junction bases left unmatched: 4. The CDR3 protein is CASSWTGGITDTQYF. CDR3 DNA, as far as it was read: TGTGCCAGCAGCTGGACAGGGGGAATTACAGATACG.

A remark on this clone: The sequence runs out 3 residues before the end of the CDR3; the remainder is reconstructed from the germline J gene. This chain uses TRBV18 with TRBJ2-7; 8 nucleotides match TRBD1. The CDR3 sequence is 14 residues long. Trimming at V came to 3 bases and at J to 5 bases, leaving 6 bases not matched to a gene. Looked up from germline, CDR1 is KGHSH and CDR2 is LQKENI. The CDR3 sequence: CASSPQPGGNEQYF. The sequenced part of the CDR3 DNA is TGTGCCAGCTCACCCCAACCAGGGGGCAACGAG.

Note on this clone: Read coverage stops 3 residues before the CDR3 terminus; the germline J gene supplies the remainder. The chain combines TRBV10-1 with TRBJ2-3; 8 bases align to TRBD2. Germline values: CDR1 WNHNN, CDR2 SYGVQD (reference sequence). Unmatched junction bases numbered 6, after V lost 3 bases and J lost 4 bases. The CDR3 extends over 15 amino acids. The chain's CDR3 is CASSEDLAGSDTQYF. The CDR3 DNA, read in part, is TGCGCCAGCAGTGAAGATCTAGCGGGTTCAGATACG.

With regard to this clone: The read terminates 3 residues ahead of where the CDR3 ends, so the germline J gene completes it. The chain links TRBV19 to TRBJ2-3, with D maybe TRBD2 (6 bases). The CDR3 sequence is 15 residues long. CDR1 is LNHDA, CDR2 SQIVND, per germline (reference sequence). V was shortened by 3 bases and J by 5 bases, with 15 bases between the two germline ends. The covered CDR3 bases are TGTGCCAGTAGTATTAGGGTGGGGGGAAAAGATACG. It yields the protein CASSIRVGGKDT. The full-length CDR3 reads as CASSIRVGGKDTQYF.

As to this clone: The sequenced fragment ends 3 residues before the CDR3 boundary, so the rest is inferred from the germline J gene. This chain links TRBV19 with TRBJ1-5; a possible D gene is TRBD1 (5 bases). The CDR3 runs to 14 residues. Deletions cut 6 bases from V and 3 bases from J, with 12 bases between. Germline V gene data show CDR1 as LNHDA and CDR2 as SQIVND (reference sequence). Partial CDR3 DNA: TGTGCCAGTAGCCCTGGACAACTCAATCAGCCC. Translation: CASSPGQLNQP. The whole CDR3 is CASSPGQLNQPQHF.

A remark on this clone: Coverage ceases 3 residues before the CDR3 finishes, and the germline J gene fills in the end. This chain uses TRBV11-2 with TRBJ2-5; possibly TRBD2 for D (5 bases). Per germline, CDR1 SGHAT and CDR2 FQNNGV. The CDR3 has 13 residues. Deletions cut 7 bases from V and 1 base from J, with 10 bases between. The sequenced CDR3 bases are TGTGCCAGCATCCGGGGATTCCAAGAGACC. Amino acids: CASIRGFQET. The whole CDR3 protein reads CASIRGFQETQYF.

Comment on this clone: Read coverage stops 3 residues before the CDR3 terminus; the germline J gene supplies the remainder. The V and J genes are TRBV5-6 and TRBJ1-2; tentative D call: TRBD1 (6 bases). Trimming removed 4 bases at V and 3 bases at J, with 10 bases between. Germline V gene data show CDR1 as SGHDT and CDR2 as YYEEEE. The CDR3 contains 13 residues. The covered CDR3 bases are TGTGCCAGCAGCGAGGACAGCCACTATGGC. Its translation: CASSEDSHYG. In full, the CDR3 reads CASSEDSHYGYTF.

As concerns this clone: The read falls 3 residues short of the CDR3 end, and the missing part is taken from the germline J gene. This chain joins TRBV18 and TRBJ2-1, with TRBD2 identical over 12 bases. The ends lost 3 bases at V and 9 bases at J; junction bases unmatched: 9. The CDR3 length is 16 residues. Per the germline V gene, CDR1 is KGHSH and CDR2 is LQKENI. The CDR3 here is CASSPDLAGGLTEQFF. The part of the CDR3 DNA that was read is TGTGCCAGCTCACCGGATCTAGCGGGGGGGCTCACTGAG.

On this clone: The read terminates 3 residues before the CDR3 end, so the remaining end is supplied by the germline J gene. This chain connects TRBV30 to TRBJ2-6, with D perhaps matching TRBD2 (7 bases). This CDR3 is 20 amino acids long. V was cut by 2 bases and J by 1 base, with 24 bases left in between. Germline CDR1 reads GTSNPN; CDR2 reads SVGIG (reference sequence). The CDR3 protein is CAWSILRTRGTISGANVLTF. The CDR3 bases that were read are TGTGCCTGGAGTATTCTAAGGACAAGGGGGACTATATCTGGGGCCAACGTC.

In regard to this clone: The read falls 3 residues short of the CDR3 end, and the missing part is taken from the germline J gene. The gene calls are TRBV10-1 and TRBJ1-2, with 8 positions matching TRBD1. Trimming took 3 bases from V and 5 from J; bases not matched to a gene: 2. This CDR3 is 13 amino acids long. In germline, CDR1 is WNHNN, CDR2 SYGVQD (reference sequence). The CDR3 bases that were read are TGCGCCAGCAGTGATCGACAGGGGTATGGC. It specifies CASSDRQGYG. The full CDR3 sequence reads CASSDRQGYGYTF.

Comments on this clone: The read terminates 3 residues before the CDR3 end, so the remaining end is supplied by the germline J gene. The V and J genes are TRBV2 and TRBJ1-6; D is ambiguous. V was clipped by 7 bases and J by 8 bases, with 12 bases between them. Germline assignment: CDR1 SNHLY and CDR2 FYNNEI. This CDR3 has 13 amino acids. CDR3 DNA, as far as it was read: TGTGCCAGCACCCTGCGGAACGATTCACCC. It is translated as CASTLRNDSP. The whole CDR3 sequence reads CASTLRNDSPLHF.

Comments on this clone: Read data end 3 residues before the CDR3 end; the end is taken from the germline J gene. The chain carries TRBV7-8 and TRBJ2-6, with TRBD1 as a possible D gene (6 bases). Trimming shortened V by 4 bases and J by 2 bases, and 12 bases separated the two germline ends. Germline V gives CDR1 SGHVS, CDR2 FQNEAQ. This CDR3 contains 16 residues. The covered CDR3 bases are TGTGCCAGCAGCTCGGACAGCTTTCCTGGGGCCAACGTC. Encoded protein: CASSSDSFPGANV. From start to end, the CDR3 is CASSSDSFPGANVLTF. The full variable domain, completed using reference TRBV7-8 and TRBJ2-6, is GAGVSQSPRYKVAKRGQDVALRCDPISGHVSLFWYQQALGQGPEFLTYFQNEAQLDKSGLPSDRFFAERPEGSVSTLKIQRTQQEDSAVYLCASSSDSFPGANVLTFGAGSRLTVL.

As for this clone: The read falls 3 residues short of the CDR3 end, and the missing part is taken from the germline J gene. The chain is built from TRBV6-2 or TRBV6-3 and TRBJ2-7; 11 nucleotides match TRBD1. The germline V gene has CDR1 MNHEY and CDR2 SVGEGT. J was trimmed by 2 bases and V by 2 bases; bases with no gene match: 2. The CDR3 loop spans 15 amino acids. This CDR3 reads CASSYGDRGTYEQYF. The DNA read from the CDR3 is TGTGCCAGCAGTTACGGGGACAGGGGGACCTACGAG.

Comment on this clone: The read ends 3 residues early relative to the CDR3; the germline J gene fills the gap. The V and J genes are TRBV7-2 and TRBJ2-2, with D possibly TRBD2 on 6 matching bases. The length of the CDR3 is 14 residues. Germline V CDR1 and CDR2: SGHTA, FQGNSA. The germline V and J ends were trimmed by 5 bases and 4 bases, with 11 bases remaining between them. The DNA read from the CDR3 is TGTGCCAGCAGCCGGGGTAGCGGCACCGGGGAG. It translates to CASSRGSGTGE. The full-length CDR3 reads as CASSRGSGTGELFF.